Following are 11 T cell receptor beta chains from one sample sequenced in a study of cytomegalovirus exposure and HLA in healthy donors. The PCR ran on 60 Vbeta and 13 Jbeta primers. The assay was immunoSEQ multiplex PCR, and TCRdb's table has in-frame clones only and misses some. The data contain hundreds of thousands of clones, around 80% of them singletons. Sequencing was performed on PBMCs. The receptors here all came from a boy younger than 10 in good health and CMV-seronegative.

Here the CDR3 DNA reads TGTGCCATCAGTGGCTGGGGGCCCACCACAGATACGCAGTATTTT. Its protein is CAISGWGPTTDTQYF. The chain couples TRBV10-3 to TRBJ2-3, with D possibly being TRBD1 (6 bases). This CDR3 is 15 amino acids long. Per the germline V gene, CDR1 is ENHRY and CDR2 is SYGVKD. The V end lost 4 bases, the J end lost 2 bases, and 13 bases lay between the germline ends.

This chain links TRBV7-9 with TRBJ2-4, with 9 positions matching TRBD1. Germline CDR1 and CDR2: SEHNR and FQNEAQ (reference sequence). The CDR3 extends over 15 amino acids. The trim removed 6 bases at V and 9 bases at J, leaving 12 bases unmatched. As DNA, the CDR3 is TGTGCCAGCAGTTCTTTCCTGGGACAGGGTGTCATTCAGTACTTC. Translated: CASSSFLGQGVIQYF.

The V call is TRBV5-1, the J call TRBJ2-3; D may be TRBD2 (6 bases). Germline V CDR1 and CDR2: SGHRS, YFSETQ. The CDR3 is 14 amino acids. Trimming shortened V by 7 bases and J by 0 bases, and 12 bases separated the two germline ends. The CDR3 sequence: CASGRLVSTDTQYF. CDR3 DNA: TGCGCCAGCGGGCGACTAGTAAGCACAGATACGCAGTATTTT.

This clone was detected once. The V gene is TRBV4-2, the J gene TRBJ1-1, with D perhaps TRBD1 (6 bases). The CDR3 spans 16 residues. Germline CDR1 reads LGHNA; CDR2 reads YNFKEQ. Between the trimmed V and J ends, which lost 0 bases and 2 bases, there was a span of 13 bases. The CDR3 DNA sequence: TGTGCCAGCAGCCAAGAAGGGGGGGTCAGAAACACTGAAGCTTTCTTT. Protein: CASSQEGGVRNTEAFF.

V usage is TRBV5-4 and J usage is TRBJ2-3; 8 nucleotides match TRBD2. Germline CDR1 SGHNT, CDR2 YYREEE (reference sequence). V lost 5 bases to trimming and J lost 6 bases; unmatched junction nucleotides: 11. The CDR3 has 15 amino acids. The CDR3 nucleotides are TGTGCCAGCAGTTTACCGGGACTAGAAGGGGATACGCAGTATTTT. Residues: CASSLPGLEGDTQYF. The whole variable domain, remainder taken from reference TRBV5-4 and TRBJ2-3, is ETGVTQSPTHLIKTRGQQVTLRCSSQSGHNTVSWYQQALGQGPQFIFQYYREEENGRGNFPPRFSGLQFPNYSSELNVNALELDDSALYLCASSLPGLEGDTQYFGPGTRLTVL.

This rearrangement joins TRBV5-6 to TRBJ1-4; 7 nucleotides align to TRBD1. Germline CDR1 and CDR2: SGHDT and YYEEEE. V was clipped by 0 bases and J by 10 bases; unmatched bases: 0. The CDR3 length is 12 residues. The CDR3 DNA is TGTGCCAGCAGCTTGGGGACAGGAAAACTGTTTTTT. This translates into CASSLGTGKLFF.

This rearrangement joins TRBV11-3 to TRBJ2-1; D remains unclear. Germline CDR1 and CDR2: SGHNT and YENEEA. The CDR3 spans 13 residues. Trimming cost V 4 bases and J 5 bases, with 9 bases left between them. The CDR3 DNA sequence: TGTGCCAGCAGCTCTTACACGCACAATGAGCAGTTCTTC. Residues: CASSSYTHNEQFF.

This chain links TRBV7-9 with TRBJ1-5; TRBD1 might be the D (5 bases). The CDR3 length is 14 residues. Germline V gives CDR1 SEHNR, CDR2 FQNEAQ (reference sequence). V was clipped by 5 bases and J by 0 bases, with 8 bases between them. The CDR3 sequence: CASSKDNSNQPQHF. The CDR3 DNA reads TGTGCCAGCAGCAAGGACAATAGCAATCAGCCCCAGCATTTT.

The chain combines TRBV2 with TRBJ2-2; 9 nucleotides line up with TRBD1. V lost 6 bases, J lost 5 bases, and 7 bases stayed unmatched. Germline CDR1 reads SNHLY; CDR2 reads FYNNEI. This CDR3 has 15 residues. The CDR3 sequence is CASRGGTGLTGELFF. The CDR3 nucleotides are TGTGCCAGCAGAGGCGGGACAGGGTTAACCGGGGAGCTGTTTTTT.

The chain combines TRBV7-9 with TRBJ2-3; tentative D call: TRBD2 (6 bases). Trimming cost V 11 bases and J 1 base, with 13 bases left between them. The germline gives CDR1 SEHNR, CDR2 FQNEAQ (reference sequence). CDR3 length equals 13 residues. The CDR3 DNA reads TGTGCCGGTACGGGACTTGGCACAGATACGCAGTATTTT. The encoded protein is CAGTGLGTDTQYF.

This clone was counted a few times. The rearrangement joins TRBV11-2 to TRBJ2-5, with D tentatively TRBD2 (6 bases). V was trimmed by 3 bases and J by 4 bases, leaving 21 bases between them. Germline V gene data show CDR1 as SGHAT and CDR2 as FQNNGV. The CDR3 is made up of 17 amino acids. CDR3 nucleotides: TGTGCCAGCAGCTTCGGAAGGCTTACGGGGCGGGGAGAGACCCAGTACTTC. Protein: CASSFGRLTGRGETQYF.